A selection of T cell receptor beta chains follows, all from one sample in a study of persistence of HIV-infected CD4 T cells. No antigen has been identified for these receptors. The table came from immunoSEQ multiplex PCR; TCRdb's copy has only in-frame clones and leaves some out. The sample lists 50,000 or so clones; about 81% were seen once. The sample consisted of CD4+ T cells sorted from PBMCs after roughly 19-hour stimulation, taken from a patient who received antiretroviral therapy. The source is an adult man with HIV who was CMV-seropositive. The CDR3 runs from the conserved cysteine through the conserved F or W. The D gene is left open where the match is weak. Size is stated for part of the rows, as once, few or many counts, or as a class when the clone is expanded.

size	V	D	J	DNA	CDR3
.	TRBV9	.	TRBJ1-1	TGTGCCAGCAGCGTAGTAGAGGGGGGCACTGAAGCTTTCTTT	CASSVVEGGTEAFF
.	TRBV7-2	.	TRBJ2-2	TGTGCCAGCAGCTTATTCGGGGGTCTTCAAACCGGGGAGCTGTTTTTT	CASSLFGGLQTGELFF
.	TRBV30	.	TRBJ1-1	TGTGCCTGGGGCCGGAGGAACACTGAAGCTTTCTTT	CAWGRRNTEAFF
.	TRBV2	TRBD1	TRBJ2-7	TGTGCCAGCAGTGACAAGGGACAGTCCTACGAGCAGTACTTC	CASSDKGQSYEQYF
.	TRBV6-5	TRBD1	TRBJ1-2	TGTGCCAGCAGTTACCGACAGGGAGGCTATGGCTACACCTTC	CASSYRQGGYGYTF
.	TRBV28	.	TRBJ1-1	TGTGCCAGCAGTTCCCCGGGACCTCTACACCGTACGGCTTTCTTT	CASSSPGPLHRTAFF
.	TRBV12-3/TRBV12-4	.	TRBJ2-7	TGTGCCAGCAGTTTTACTTATACCTACGAGCAGTACTTC	CASSFTYTYEQYF
.	TRBV7-9	TRBD1	TRBJ1-6	TGTGCCAGCAGCTCCCCTGGACAGGGAGGTAATTCACCCCTCCACTTT	CASSSPGQGGNSPLHF
.	TRBV7-2	TRBD1	TRBJ1-4	TGTGCCAGCAGCTTTCAGAACCAGGGGGGGAAAAAACTGTTTTTT	CASSFQNQGGKKLFF
.	TRBV3-1/TRBV3-2	TRBD1	TRBJ2-7	TGTGCCAGCAGCCATTACATCCCGACAGGGGTTGCTTCCTACGAGCAGTACTTC	CASSHYIPTGVASYEQYF
.	TRBV2	.	TRBJ2-7	TGTGCCAGCAGTGCCCGAGAGACAAGCCGTCAGCAGTACTTC	CASSARETSRQQYF
.	TRBV5-1	TRBD2	TRBJ2-7	TGCGCCAGCAGCCGGGAGGGACTAGCGGGGAACTACGAGCAGTACTTC	CASSREGLAGNYEQYF
.	TRBV10-3	TRBD2	TRBJ2-1	TGTGCCATCAGTGAGTCCTCGAGAAGCAGCGGGAGGGACCGGGAGCAGTTCTTC	CAISESSRSSGRDREQFF
few	TRBV5-1	TRBD2	TRBJ2-3	TGCGCCAGCAGCTTGGGGACTAGCGGGAGTACAGATACGCAGTATTTT	CASSLGTSGSTDTQYF
.	TRBV28	.	TRBJ2-6	TGTGCCAGCAGTTTTCAAACAGGCCGCCCTGGGGCCAACGTCCTGACTTTC	CASSFQTGRPGANVLTF
.	TRBV5-1	TRBD1	TRBJ1-6	TGCGCCAGCAGACGCGGACAGGGGCCCAATTCACCCCTCCACTTT	CASRRGQGPNSPLHF
.	TRBV3-1/TRBV3-2	TRBD2	TRBJ2-7	TGTGCCAGCAGCCAAGAAGCGGGACCCGGTCGCGAGCAGTACTTC	CASSQEAGPGREQYF
.	TRBV5-1	.	TRBJ2-7	TGCGCCAGCAGCTTGGATTACCGCTCCTACGAGCAGTACTTC	CASSLDYRSYEQYF
.	TRBV3-1/TRBV3-2	.	TRBJ1-2	TGTGCCAGCAGCCAAGCCGGCAGGACTAACTATGGCTACACCTTC	CASSQAGRTNYGYTF
.	TRBV14	TRBD1	TRBJ2-7	TGTGCCAGCAGCCAACCCGGGACAGGACCCTACGAGCAGTACTTC	CASSQPGTGPYEQYF
.	TRBV24-1	.	TRBJ2-1	TGTGCCACCAGTGATGGGGGAGTAAGTGAGCAGTTCTTC	CATSDGGVSEQFF
.	TRBV6-5	.	TRBJ1-1	TGTGCCAGCAGTTACGTGGGTCCGATGAACACTGAAGCTTTCTTT	CASSYVGPMNTEAFF
.	TRBV4-2	TRBD1	TRBJ1-5	TGTGCCAGCAGCCAGGGACAGGGGTATGGCAATCAGCCCCAGCATTTT	CASSQGQGYGNQPQHF
.	TRBV4-1	TRBD1	TRBJ2-2	TGCGCCAGCAGCCAAGAGTCGACAGGGGCAGAGTTGAGAACCGGGGAGCTGTTTTTT	CASSQESTGAELRTGELFF
.	TRBV6-5	.	TRBJ1-2	TGTGCCAGCAGTAATGACTATGGCTACACCTTC	CASSNDYGYTF
few	TRBV4-1	.	TRBJ1-4	TGCGCCAGCAGCCAACAGGGGTCAGCTAATGAAAAACTGTTTTTT	CASSQQGSANEKLFF
.	TRBV27	TRBD1	TRBJ2-3	TGTGCCAGCAGTCCGCCGGGACAGGGAACAGATACGCAGTATTTT	CASSPPGQGTDTQYF
.	TRBV6-5	TRBD2	TRBJ2-1	TGTGCCAGCAGGGACCTAGCGGGGGCCTACAATGAGCAGTTCTTC	CASRDLAGAYNEQFF
.	TRBV5-1	TRBD1	TRBJ2-2	TGCGCCAGCAGCCTGGGGCCGGGACAGGGAGATACCGGGGAGCTGTTTTTT	CASSLGPGQGDTGELFF
few	TRBV7-8	.	TRBJ1-1	TGTGCCAGCAGCCTCACAGGGAGGGGGGAGACTGAAGCTTTCTTT	CASSLTGRGETEAFF
.	TRBV19	TRBD1	TRBJ1-2	TGTGCCAGTAGTATGGCGCAGGGGGTGTTTCATGGCTACACCTTC	CASSMAQGVFHGYTF
.	TRBV19	.	TRBJ2-2	TGTGCCAGTAGTATAGTAACAGGGAGGGCCGGGGAGCTGTTTTTT	CASSIVTGRAGELFF
.	TRBV10-1	.	TRBJ2-2	TGCGCCAGCTCCCCGCTACAGGGTTCCGGGGAGCTGTTTTTT	CASSPLQGSGELFF
.	TRBV19	TRBD1	TRBJ2-7	TGTGCCAGTAGTTCGAGGGGGACAGTAACCTACGAGCAGTACTTC	CASSSRGTVTYEQYF
.	TRBV7-9	.	TRBJ1-3	TGTGCCAGCACCGATAATCGCTCTGGAAACACCATATATTTT	CASTDNRSGNTIYF
few	TRBV4-3	TRBD1	TRBJ1-1	TGCGCCAGCAGCCACGGACAGGGGACGAACACTGAAGCTTTCTTT	CASSHGQGTNTEAFF
few	TRBV27	TRBD2	TRBJ2-1	TGTGCCAGCAGTTGGACTAGCGGGACCTGGCAGTTCTTC	CASSWTSGTWQFF
once	TRBV19	.	TRBJ2-2	TGTGCCAGTAGCCCGATAGGTGGAACCAACACCGGGGAGCTGTTTTTT	CASSPIGGTNTGELFF
.	TRBV29-1	.	TRBJ1-1	TGCAGCGTACTAGGACGGGTGAACACTGAAGCTTTCTTT	CSVLGRVNTEAFF
.	TRBV5-4	.	TRBJ1-2	TGTGCCAGCGGCGTACAGCAGGCGAGTAACTATGGCTACACCTTC	CASGVQQASNYGYTF